This TCR beta chain originates from a study of CD8 T cells in Susac syndrome. The CDR3 runs to 14 residues. Germline values: CDR1 MNHNS, CDR2 SASEGT. Trimming shortened V by 4 bases and J by 1 base, and 5 bases separated the two germline ends. The RNA, 0.5 to 1 ug, was put through reverse transcription using random hexamers. TCR beta CDR3 was amplified by immunoSEQ covering 54 Vbeta and 13 Jbeta. TCRdb re-called the immunoSEQ multiplex PCR reads through MiXCR, storing one row per CDR3 protein. The sample holds approximately 76,000 distinct CDR3 sequences; approximately 95% are singletons and the top ten take roughly 0.39%. Negative isolation was applied to CD8+ and CD4+ T cells, and FACS enrichment was applied to TEMRA cells.

Sequencing used CD8+ T cells from PBMCs. The receptor's source is a human donor with multiple sclerosis. The gene calls are TRBV6-1 and TRBJ2-6; weak D call: TRBD1 (5 bases). The CDR3 reads CASSGTSGANVLTF. The CDR3 DNA is TGTGCCAGCAGTGGGACATCTGGGGCCAACGTCCTGACTTTC.